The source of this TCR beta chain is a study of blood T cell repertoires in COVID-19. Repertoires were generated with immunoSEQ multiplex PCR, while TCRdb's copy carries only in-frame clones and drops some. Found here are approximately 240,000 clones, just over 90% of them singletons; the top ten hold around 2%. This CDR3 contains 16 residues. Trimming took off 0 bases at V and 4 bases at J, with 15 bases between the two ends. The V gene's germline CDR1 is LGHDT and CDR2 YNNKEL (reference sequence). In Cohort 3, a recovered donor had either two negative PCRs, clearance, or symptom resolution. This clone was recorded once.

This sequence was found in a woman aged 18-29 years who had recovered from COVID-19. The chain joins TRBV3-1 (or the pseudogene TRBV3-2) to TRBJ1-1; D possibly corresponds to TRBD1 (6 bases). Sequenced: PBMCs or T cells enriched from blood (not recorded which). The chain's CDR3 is CASSQEPGVGFTEAFF. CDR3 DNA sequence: TGTGCCAGCAGCCAAGAACCAGGGGTTGGCTTCACTGAAGCTTTCTTT.